Following are 2 T cell receptor beta chains from one sample sequenced in a study of T cell changes during pregnancy in multiple sclerosis. The assay was immunoSEQ multiplex PCR, and TCRdb's table has in-frame clones only and misses some. Seen here are under 95,000 clones, roughly 93% observed once, and the top ten hold around 0.75%. The sample in question was peripheral blood, obtained in the second trimester of pregnancy. These receptors all stem from a female donor in good health, enrolled as a control in a pregnancy study.

The chain uses TRBV19 and TRBJ2-1, with TRBD1 as a possible D gene (6 bases). CDR1 and CDR2 from the germline V gene are LNHDA and SQIVND (reference sequence). Trimming pared 1 base from V and 1 base from J, leaving 8 bases between. CDR3 length: 15 residues. This CDR3 is CASSIGGPSYNEQFF. The CDR3 DNA sequence: TGTGCCAGTAGTATAGGGGGGCCGTCCTACAATGAGCAGTTCTTC.

The rearrangement joins TRBV4-3 to TRBJ1-4; TRBD1 might be the D (5 bases). The V gene's germline CDR1 is LGHNA and CDR2 YSLEER. The V end lost 6 bases, the J end lost 0 bases, and 8 bases lay between the germline ends. The CDR3 has 14 residues. For the CDR3, the DNA is TGCGCCAGCAGTACAGGTCCAACTAATGAAAAACTGTTTTTT. Protein: CASSTGPTNEKLFF.